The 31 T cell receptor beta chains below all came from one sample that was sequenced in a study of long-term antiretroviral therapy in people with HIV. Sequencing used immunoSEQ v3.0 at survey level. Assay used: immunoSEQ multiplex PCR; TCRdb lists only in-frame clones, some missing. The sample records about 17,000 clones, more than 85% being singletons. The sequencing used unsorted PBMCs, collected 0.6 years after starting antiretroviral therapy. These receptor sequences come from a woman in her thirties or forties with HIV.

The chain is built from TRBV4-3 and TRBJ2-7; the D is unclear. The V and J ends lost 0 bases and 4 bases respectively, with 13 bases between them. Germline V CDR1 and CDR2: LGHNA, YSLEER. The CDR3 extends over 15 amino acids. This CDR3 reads CASSQDKDPRYEQYF. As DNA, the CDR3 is TGCGCCAGCAGCCAAGACAAGGACCCGCGGTACGAGCAGTACTTC.

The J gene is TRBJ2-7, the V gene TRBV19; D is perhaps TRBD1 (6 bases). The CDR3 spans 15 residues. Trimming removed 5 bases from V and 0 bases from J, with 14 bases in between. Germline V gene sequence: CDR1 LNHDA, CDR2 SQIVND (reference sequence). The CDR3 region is CASSQTGWDSYEQYF. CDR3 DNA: TGTGCCAGTAGTCAAACAGGGTGGGACTCCTACGAGCAGTACTTC.

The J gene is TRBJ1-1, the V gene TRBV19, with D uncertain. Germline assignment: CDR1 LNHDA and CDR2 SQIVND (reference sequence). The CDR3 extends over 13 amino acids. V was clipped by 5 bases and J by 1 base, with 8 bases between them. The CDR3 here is CASSLGANTEAFF. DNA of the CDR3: TGTGCCAGTAGTTTGGGCGCGAACACTGAAGCTTTCTTT.

The CDR3: CATSRASGWDTQYF. The CDR3 DNA follows: TGTGCCACCAGCAGAGCATCGGGCTGGGATACGCAGTATTTT. V gene TRBV15 combines with J gene TRBJ2-3; D unclear. Germline CDR1 reads LNHNV; CDR2 reads YYDKDF (reference sequence). This CDR3 region has 14 residues. V lost 1 base, J lost 6 bases, and 11 bases lay in between.

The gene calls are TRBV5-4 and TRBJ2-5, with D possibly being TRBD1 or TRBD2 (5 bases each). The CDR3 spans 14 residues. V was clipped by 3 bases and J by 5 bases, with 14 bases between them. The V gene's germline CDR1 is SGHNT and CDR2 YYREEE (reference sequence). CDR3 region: CASSSSGTPETQYF. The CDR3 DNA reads TGTGCCAGCAGCTCCTCCGGGACGCCCGAGACCCAGTACTTC.

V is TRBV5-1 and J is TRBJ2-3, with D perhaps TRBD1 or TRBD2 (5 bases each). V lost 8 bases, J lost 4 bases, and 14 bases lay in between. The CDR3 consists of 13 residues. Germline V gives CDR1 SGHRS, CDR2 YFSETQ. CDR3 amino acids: CASHPGRPDTQYF. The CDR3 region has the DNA TGCGCCAGTCATCCGGGACGTCCAGATACGCAGTATTTT.

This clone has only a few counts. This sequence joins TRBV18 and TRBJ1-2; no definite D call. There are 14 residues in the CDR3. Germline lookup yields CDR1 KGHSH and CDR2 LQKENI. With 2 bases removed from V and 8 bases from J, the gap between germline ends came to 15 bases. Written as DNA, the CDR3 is TGTGCCAGCTCACCATCCCAGGCCGCGGAGGGCTACACCTTC. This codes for CASSPSQAAEGYTF.

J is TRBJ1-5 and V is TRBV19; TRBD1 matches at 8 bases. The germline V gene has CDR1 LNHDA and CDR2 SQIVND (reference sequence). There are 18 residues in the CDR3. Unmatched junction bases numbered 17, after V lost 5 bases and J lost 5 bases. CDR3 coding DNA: TGTGCCAGTAGTCCAACGGACAGGGTTCGGGAGAGGCATCAGCCCCAGCATTTT. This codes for CASSPTDRVRERHQPQHF.

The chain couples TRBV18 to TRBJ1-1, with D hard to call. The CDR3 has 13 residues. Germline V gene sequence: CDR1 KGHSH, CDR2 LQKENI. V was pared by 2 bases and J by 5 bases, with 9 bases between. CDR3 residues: CASSPDPGTEAFF. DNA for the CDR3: TGTGCCAGCTCACCAGACCCCGGGACTGAAGCTTTCTTT.

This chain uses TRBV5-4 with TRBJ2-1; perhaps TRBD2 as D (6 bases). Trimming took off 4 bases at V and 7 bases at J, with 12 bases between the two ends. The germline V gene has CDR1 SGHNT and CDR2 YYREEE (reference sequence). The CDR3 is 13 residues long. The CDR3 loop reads CASSLGTENEQFF. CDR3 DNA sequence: TGTGCCAGCAGCCTCGGGACTGAGAATGAGCAGTTCTTC.

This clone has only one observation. The CDR3 spells CASRGDQETQYF. The CDR3 DNA follows: TGCGCCAGCCGGGGGGATCAAGAGACCCAGTACTTC. The V call is TRBV5-1, the J call TRBJ2-5; the match to TRBD2 covers 7 bases. CDR3 length equals 12 residues. V shed 7 bases, J shed 2 bases, and the junction held 2 bases outside the gene matches. CDR1 is SGHRS, CDR2 YFSETQ, per germline.

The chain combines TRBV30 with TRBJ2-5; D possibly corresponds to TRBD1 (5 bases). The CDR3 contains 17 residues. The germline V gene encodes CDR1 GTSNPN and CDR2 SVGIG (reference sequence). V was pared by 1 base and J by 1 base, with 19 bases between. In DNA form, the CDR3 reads TGTGCCTGGAGTGCTCCCATGGGGCCCACAATCCAAGAGACCCAGTACTTC. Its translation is CAWSAPMGPTIQETQYF.

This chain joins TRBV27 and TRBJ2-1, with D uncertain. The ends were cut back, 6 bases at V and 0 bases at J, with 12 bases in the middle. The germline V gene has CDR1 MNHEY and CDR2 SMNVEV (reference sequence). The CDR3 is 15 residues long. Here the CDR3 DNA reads TGTGCCAGCAGATCGGGCTATACCTCCTACAATGAGCAGTTCTTC. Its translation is CASRSGYTSYNEQFF.

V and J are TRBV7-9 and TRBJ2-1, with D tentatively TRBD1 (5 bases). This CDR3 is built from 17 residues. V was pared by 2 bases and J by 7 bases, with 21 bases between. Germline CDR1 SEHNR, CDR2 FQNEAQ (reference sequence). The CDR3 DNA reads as TGTGCCAGCAGCTTAAAGGTTTCGGGTTATGGGGCAAATGAGCAGTTCTTC. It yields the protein CASSLKVSGYGANEQFF. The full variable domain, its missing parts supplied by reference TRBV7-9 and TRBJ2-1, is DTGVSQNPRHKITKRGQNVTFRCDPISEHNRLYWYRQTLGQGPEFLTYFQNEAQLEKSRLLSDRFSAERPKGSFSTLEIQRTEQGDSAMYLCASSLKVSGYGANEQFFGPGTRLTVL.

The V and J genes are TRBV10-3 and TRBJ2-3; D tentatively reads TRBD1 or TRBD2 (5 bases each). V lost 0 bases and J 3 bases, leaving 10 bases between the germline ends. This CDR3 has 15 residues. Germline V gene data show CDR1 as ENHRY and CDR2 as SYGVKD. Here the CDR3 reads CAISESRERTDTQYF. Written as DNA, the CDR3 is TGTGCCATCAGTGAGTCCAGGGAGAGGACAGATACGCAGTATTTT.

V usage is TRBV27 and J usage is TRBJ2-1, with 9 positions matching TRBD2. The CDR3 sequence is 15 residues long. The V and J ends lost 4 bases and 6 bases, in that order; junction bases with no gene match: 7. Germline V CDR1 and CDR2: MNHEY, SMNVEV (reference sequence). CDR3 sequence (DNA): TGTGCCAGCAGTTCATCGACTAGCGGAACCAATGAGCAGTTCTTC. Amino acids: CASSSSTSGTNEQFF.

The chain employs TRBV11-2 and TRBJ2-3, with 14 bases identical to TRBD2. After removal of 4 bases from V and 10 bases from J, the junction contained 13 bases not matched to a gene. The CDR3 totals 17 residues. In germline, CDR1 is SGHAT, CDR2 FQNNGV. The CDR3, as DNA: TGTGCCAGCAGCTCAACGACTAGCGGGGGGGCCTTAGGGTCGCAGTATTTT. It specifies CASSSTTSGGALGSQYF.

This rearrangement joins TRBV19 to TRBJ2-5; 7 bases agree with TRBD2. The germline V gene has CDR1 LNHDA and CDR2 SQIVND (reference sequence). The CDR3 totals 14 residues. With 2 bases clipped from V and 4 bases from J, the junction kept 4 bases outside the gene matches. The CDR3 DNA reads TGTGCCAGTAGTATACGCGGGGGTGGAGAGACCCAGTACTTC. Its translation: CASSIRGGGETQYF.

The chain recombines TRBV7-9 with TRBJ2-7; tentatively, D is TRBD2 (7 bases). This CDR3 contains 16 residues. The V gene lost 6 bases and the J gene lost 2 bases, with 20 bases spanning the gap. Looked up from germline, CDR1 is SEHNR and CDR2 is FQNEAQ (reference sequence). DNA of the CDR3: TGTGCCAGCAGTCCTAGGGGGGGGGTACGCCCCTACGAGCAGTACTTC. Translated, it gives CASSPRGGVRPYEQYF. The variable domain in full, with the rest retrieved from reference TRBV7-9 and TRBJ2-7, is DTGVSQNPRHKITKRGQNVTFRCDPISEHNRLYWYRQTLGQGPEFLTYFQNEAQLEKSRLLSDRFSAERPKGSFSTLEIQRTEQGDSAMYLCASSPRGGVRPYEQYFGPGTRLTVT.

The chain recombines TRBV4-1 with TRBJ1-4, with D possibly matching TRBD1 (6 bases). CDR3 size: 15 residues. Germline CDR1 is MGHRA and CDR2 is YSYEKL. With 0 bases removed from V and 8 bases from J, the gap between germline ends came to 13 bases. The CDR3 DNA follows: TGCGCCAGCAGCCAAGAAACTTACCAGGGGGAAAAACTGTTTTTT. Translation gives CASSQETYQGEKLFF.

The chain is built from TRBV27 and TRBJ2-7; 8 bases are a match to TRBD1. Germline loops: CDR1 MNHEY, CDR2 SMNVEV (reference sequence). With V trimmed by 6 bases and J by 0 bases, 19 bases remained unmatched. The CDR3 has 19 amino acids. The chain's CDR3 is CASRFGEGTGDFYSYEQYF. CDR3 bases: TGTGCCAGCAGATTCGGCGAAGGGACAGGAGATTTTTACTCCTACGAGCAGTACTTC.

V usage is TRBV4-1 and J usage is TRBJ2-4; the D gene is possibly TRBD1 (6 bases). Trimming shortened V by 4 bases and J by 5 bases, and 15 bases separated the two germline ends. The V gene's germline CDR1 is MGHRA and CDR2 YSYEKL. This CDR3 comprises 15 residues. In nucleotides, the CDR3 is TGCGCCAGCAGCCTAGCTGGGGGACAAGAAAACATTCAGTACTTC. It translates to CASSLAGGQENIQYF.

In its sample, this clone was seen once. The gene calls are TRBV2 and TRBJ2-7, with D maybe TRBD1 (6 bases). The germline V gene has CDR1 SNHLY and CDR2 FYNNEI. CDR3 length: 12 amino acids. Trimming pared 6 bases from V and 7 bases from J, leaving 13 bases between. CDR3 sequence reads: CASSYGTQEQYF. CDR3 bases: TGTGCCAGCAGCTACGGGACACAGGAGCAGTACTTC.

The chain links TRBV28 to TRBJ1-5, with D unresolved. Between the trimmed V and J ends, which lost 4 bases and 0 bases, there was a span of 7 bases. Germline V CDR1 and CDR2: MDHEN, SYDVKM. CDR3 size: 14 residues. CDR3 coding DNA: TGTGCCAGCAGTTCCTTGAGTAGCAATCAGCCCCAGCATTTT. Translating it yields CASSSLSSNQPQHF.

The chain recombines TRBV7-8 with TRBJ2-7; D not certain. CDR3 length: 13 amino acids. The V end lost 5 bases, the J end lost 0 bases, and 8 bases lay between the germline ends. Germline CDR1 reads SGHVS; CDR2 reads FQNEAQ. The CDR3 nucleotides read TGTGCCAGCAGCCCCGACCCCTCCTACGAGCAGTACTTC. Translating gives CASSPDPSYEQYF.

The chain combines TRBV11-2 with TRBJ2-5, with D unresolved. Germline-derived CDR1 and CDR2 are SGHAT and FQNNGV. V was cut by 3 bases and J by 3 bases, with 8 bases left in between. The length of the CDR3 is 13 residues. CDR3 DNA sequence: TGTGCCAGCAGCTTTGAAAGGAAAGAGACCCAGTACTTC. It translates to CASSFERKETQYF.

This CDR3 reads CASSIDTGAGNQPQHF. The CDR3, as DNA: TGTGCCAGTAGTATAGATACAGGGGCTGGCAATCAGCCCCAGCATTTT. This chain connects TRBV19 to TRBJ1-5, with 7 bases aligning to TRBD1. Trimming removed 0 bases from V and 2 bases from J; junction bases left unmatched: 4. CDR1 is LNHDA and CDR2 is SQIVND in the germline V gene (reference sequence). CDR3 length: 16 amino acids.

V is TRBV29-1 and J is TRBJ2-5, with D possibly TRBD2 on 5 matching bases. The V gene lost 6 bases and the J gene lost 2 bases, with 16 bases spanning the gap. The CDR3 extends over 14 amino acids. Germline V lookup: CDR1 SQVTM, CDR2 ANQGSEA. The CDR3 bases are TGCAGCGTCATACCGCGAGGGCCTCAAGAGACCCAGTACTTC. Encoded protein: CSVIPRGPQETQYF.

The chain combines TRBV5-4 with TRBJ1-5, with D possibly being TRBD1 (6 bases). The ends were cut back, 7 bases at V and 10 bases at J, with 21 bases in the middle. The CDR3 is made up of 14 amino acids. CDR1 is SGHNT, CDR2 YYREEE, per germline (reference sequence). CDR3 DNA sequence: TGTGCCAGCGCCCGAAGGGGGGAAAGTCTTCCCCAGCATTTT. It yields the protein CASARRGESLPQHF.

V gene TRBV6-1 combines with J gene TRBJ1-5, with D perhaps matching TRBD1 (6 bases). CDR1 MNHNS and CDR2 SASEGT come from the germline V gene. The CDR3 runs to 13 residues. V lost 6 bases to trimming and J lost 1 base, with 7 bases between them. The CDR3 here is CASRGASNQPQHF. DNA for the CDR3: TGTGCCAGCAGGGGGGCGAGCAATCAGCCCCAGCATTTT.

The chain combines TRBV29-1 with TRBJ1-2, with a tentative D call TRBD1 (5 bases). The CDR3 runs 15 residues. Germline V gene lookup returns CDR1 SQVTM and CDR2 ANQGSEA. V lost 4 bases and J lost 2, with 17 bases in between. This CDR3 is CSVVPGSGPNYGYTF. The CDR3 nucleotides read TGCAGCGTTGTTCCAGGGAGCGGACCCAACTATGGCTACACCTTC.